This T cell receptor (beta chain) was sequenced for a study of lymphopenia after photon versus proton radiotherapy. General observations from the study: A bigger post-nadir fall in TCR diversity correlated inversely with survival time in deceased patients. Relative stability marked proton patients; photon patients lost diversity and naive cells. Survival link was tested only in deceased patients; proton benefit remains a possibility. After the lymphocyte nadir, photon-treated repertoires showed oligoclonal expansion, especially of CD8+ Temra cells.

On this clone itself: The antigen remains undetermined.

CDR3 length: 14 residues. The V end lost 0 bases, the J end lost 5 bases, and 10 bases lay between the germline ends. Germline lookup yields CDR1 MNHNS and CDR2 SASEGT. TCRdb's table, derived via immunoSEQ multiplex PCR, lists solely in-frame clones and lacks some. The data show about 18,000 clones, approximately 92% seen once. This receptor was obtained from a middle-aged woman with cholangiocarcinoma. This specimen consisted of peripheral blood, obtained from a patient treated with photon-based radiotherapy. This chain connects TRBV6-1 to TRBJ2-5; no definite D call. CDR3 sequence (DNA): TGTGCCAGCAGTGAAGCAAGCCTCGCGGAGACCCAGTACTTC. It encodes CASSEASLAETQYF.